The 5 T cell receptor beta chains reported below all come from one sample, sequenced in a study of monozygotic twins with cystic fibrosis. Using immunoSEQ multiplex PCR, the repertoire was profiled, and TCRdb retains in-frame clones only, with some absent. The profile shows approximately 32,000 clones, approximately 96% of them singletons. Sequenced input: blood. All receptors come from a girl between 2 and 10 years old with cystic fibrosis.

The V and J genes are TRBV14 and TRBJ1-1; D gene ambiguous. Germline-derived CDR1 and CDR2 are SGHDN and FVKESK. Trimming took off 1 base at V and 3 bases at J, with 9 bases between the two ends. The CDR3 is made up of 14 amino acids. The CDR3 DNA reads TGTGCCAGCAGCCAAGTATGGCGGGACACTGAAGCTTTCTTT. Protein sequence: CASSQVWRDTEAFF.

The chain carries TRBV28 and TRBJ1-5; 9 bases agree with TRBD1. This CDR3 has 15 amino acids. CDR1 is MDHEN and CDR2 is SYDVKM in the germline V gene. Trimming took 4 bases from V and 2 from J; bases not matched to a gene: 3. In nucleotides, the CDR3 is TGTGCCAGCAGTTACAGGGGGCTGGGCAATCAGCCCCAGCATTTT. Protein product: CASSYRGLGNQPQHF.

The chain couples TRBV5-4 to TRBJ1-5; 8 bases map to TRBD1. Germline lookup yields CDR1 SGHNT and CDR2 YYREEE (reference sequence). The trim removed 4 bases at V and 6 bases at J, leaving 3 bases unmatched. This CDR3 is built from 13 residues. The CDR3 DNA is TGTGCCAGCAGCAGAGGGACAGGTCAGCCCCAGCATTTT. This gives the protein CASSRGTGQPQHF.

The chain is built from TRBV5-1 and TRBJ2-7; the D is unclear. V dropped 4 bases and J dropped 3 bases, with 11 bases sitting between them. From germline, CDR1 is SGHRS and CDR2 YFSETQ. The CDR3 covers 13 residues. The CDR3 DNA reads TGCGCCAGCAGCCCGCTCCGCAGCTACGAGCAGTACTTC. This gives the protein CASSPLRSYEQYF.

This sequence joins TRBV27 and TRBJ2-3; 7 bases fit TRBD1. There are 13 residues in the CDR3. Germline CDR1 reads MNHEY; CDR2 reads SMNVEV (reference sequence). The V and J ends lost 4 bases and 3 bases, in that order; junction bases with no gene match: 1. In DNA form, the CDR3 reads TGTGCCAGCAGTTCACAGGGGACAGATACGCAGTATTTT. Its translation: CASSSQGTDTQYF.